Below, 17 T cell receptor beta chains from the same sample are listed, as sequenced in a study of Tregs in tolerant kidney transplant recipients. Profiled with immunoSEQ multiplex PCR; TCRdb holds only in-frame clones, not every one. This table holds 23,000 or so clones. Recipients received nonmyeloablative bone marrow transplants from related graft donors, with transient mixed chimerism. Here the sequenced sample was CD4+ T cells from blood (PBMCs), taken 6 months after the transplant. All receptors derive from a human patient who received a combined kidney and bone marrow transplant. Certain T cells may be donor cells from the graft.

Comments on this clone: Coverage ceases 3 residues before the CDR3 finishes, and the germline J gene fills in the end. J is TRBJ2-7 and V is TRBV5-1; D possibly corresponds to TRBD1 (6 bases). CDR1 SGHRS and CDR2 YFSETQ come from the germline V gene. Trimming pared 3 bases from V and 4 bases from J, leaving 11 bases between. This CDR3 has 13 amino acids. The sequenced CDR3 bases are TGCGCCAGCAGCTCCGGACAGCCTTACGAG. Protein: CASSSGQPYE. The full CDR3 is CASSSGQPYEQYF.

On this clone: The sequence runs out 3 residues before the end of the CDR3; the remainder is reconstructed from the germline J gene. The same CDR3 arises from other DNA sequences in this sample as well. This chain links TRBV5-1 with TRBJ1-5; D not resolved. This CDR3 contains 15 residues. Germline V gene data show CDR1 as SGHRS and CDR2 as YFSETQ. Trimming took 0 bases from V and 0 from J, leaving 7 bases between them. The chain's CDR3 is CASSLEGYSNQPQHF. The CDR3 DNA, read in part, is TGCGCCAGCAGCTTGGAAGGGTATAGCAATCAGCCC.

A remark on this clone: The read terminates 3 residues ahead of where the CDR3 ends, so the germline J gene completes it. This sequence joins TRBV2 and TRBJ1-2, with D perhaps matching TRBD1 (5 bases). The CDR3 consists of 14 residues. V was pared by 2 bases and J by 3 bases, with 10 bases between. CDR1 SNHLY and CDR2 FYNNEI come from the germline V gene. This CDR3 reads CASSESWGDYGYTF. The sequenced part of the CDR3 DNA is TGTGCCAGCAGTGAATCCTGGGGGGACTATGGC.

Concerning this clone: From the germline J gene comes the end of the CDR3, since the read stops 3 residues before it. The chain employs TRBV5-6 and TRBJ1-2, with D possibly matching TRBD1 (6 bases). Trimming left V 1 base short and J 4 bases short, with 14 bases between. Germline V gene lookup returns CDR1 SGHDT and CDR2 YYEEEE. The CDR3 extends over 15 amino acids. CDR3 bases read: TGTGCCAGCAGCTTGAAGGACAGAAGATCCTATGGC. It yields the protein CASSLKDRRSYG. The CDR3 in its entirety is CASSLKDRRSYGYTF.

A word on this clone: The CDR3 goes on 3 residues after the read ends, and that part is filled in from the germline J gene. The chain is built from TRBV20-1 and TRBJ2-3; 7 nucleotides agree with TRBD1. Germline V lookup: CDR1 DFQATT, CDR2 SNEGSKA (reference sequence). The CDR3 length is 13 residues. V lost 6 bases to trimming and J lost 2 bases; unmatched junction nucleotides: 5. CDR3 bases read: TGCAGTGCCAAACAGGGGTACACAGATACG. The encoded protein is CSAKQGYTDT. The CDR3 in its entirety is CSAKQGYTDTQYF.

Concerning this clone itself: The read gets to within 3 residues of the CDR3 end, and the germline J gene fills in the rest. The chain combines TRBV5-5 with TRBJ2-3; D not certain. In germline, CDR1 is SGHKS, CDR2 YYEKEE (reference sequence). V was clipped by 7 bases and J by 8 bases, with 11 bases between them. The CDR3 length is 11 residues. The CDR3 sequence is CASSKIGTQYF. CDR3 DNA (partial): TGTGCCAGCTCCAAGATCGGTACG. Filled out from reference TRBV5-5 and TRBJ2-3, the complete variable domain reads DAGVTQSPTHLIKTRGQQVTLRCSPISGHKSVSWYQQVLGQGPQFIFQYYEKEERGRGNFPDRFSARQFPNYSSELNVNALLLGDSALYLCASSKIGTQYFGPGTRLTVL.

As for this clone: The read stops 3 residues short of the end of the CDR3; the missing end is completed from the germline J gene. V is TRBV11-2 and J is TRBJ1-2; TRBD1 matches 8 bases. This CDR3 has 14 residues. From germline, CDR1 is SGHAT and CDR2 FQNNGV. V was clipped by 4 bases and J by 4 bases; unmatched bases: 5. CDR3 residues: CASSSGGAGYGYTF. The DNA read from the CDR3 is TGTGCCAGCAGCTCAGGGGGCGCGGGCTATGGC.

Judged by frequency, this clone is medium-sized. The missing CDR3 end, 3 residues past where the read stops, is filled in from the germline J gene. This rearrangement joins TRBV5-1 to TRBJ1-6, with 8 bases that match TRBD1. The CDR3 has 15 amino acids. The trim removed 0 bases at V and 7 bases at J, leaving 3 bases unmatched. Germline V lookup: CDR1 SGHRS, CDR2 YFSETQ. CDR3 bases read: TGCGCCAGCAGCTTGGGGGACAGGAAAAATTCACCC. Translated, it gives CASSLGDRKNSP. The full CDR3 protein is CASSLGDRKNSPLHF.

As concerns this clone: The DNA ends 3 residues before the CDR3 does, and the rest of the CDR3 is filled in from the germline J gene. The rearrangement links TRBV7-9 to TRBJ1-2, with 7 bases fitting TRBD1. The junction had 6 bases not matched to a gene; V was cut back by 4 bases and J by 1 base. This CDR3 spans 15 amino acids. Germline assignment: CDR1 SEHNR and CDR2 FQNEAQ (reference sequence). The CDR3 sequence is CASSSGQEFNYGYTF. Partial CDR3 DNA: TGTGCCAGCAGCTCCGGACAGGAGTTTAACTATGGC.

Concerning this clone itself: The read falls 3 residues short of the CDR3 end, and the missing part is taken from the germline J gene. The chain combines TRBV5-1 with TRBJ1-4; D perhaps matches TRBD1 (6 bases). CDR1 is SGHRS and CDR2 is YFSETQ in the germline V gene. There are 14 residues in the CDR3. The V and J ends lost 0 bases and 7 bases respectively, with 10 bases between them. Incomplete CDR3 DNA: TGCGCCAGCAGCTTGGGGACAGTAGGTGAAAAA. It codes for CASSLGTVGEK. The full CDR3 protein reads CASSLGTVGEKLFF.

Details on this clone: The CDR3 is cut off 3 residues early in the read; its end comes from the germline J gene. The genes are TRBV4-1 and TRBJ2-7; no clear D gene. This CDR3 has 14 amino acids. V was clipped by 2 bases and J by 3 bases, with 11 bases between them. Germline CDR1 is MGHRA and CDR2 is YSYEKL. The CDR3 region is CASSQIGGDYEQYF. CDR3 DNA, as far as it was read: TGCGCCAGCAGCCAAATAGGCGGTGACTACGAG.

As concerns this clone: Read coverage stops 3 residues before the CDR3 terminus; the germline J gene supplies the remainder. The V call is TRBV27, the J call TRBJ1-1, with a tentative D call TRBD1 (6 bases). This CDR3 spans 14 amino acids. Germline assignment: CDR1 MNHEY and CDR2 SMNVEV (reference sequence). Between the trimmed V and J ends, which lost 5 bases and 6 bases, there was a span of 16 bases. The CDR3 here is CASSRLIRGPEAFF. Incomplete CDR3 DNA: TGTGCCAGCAGTCGTCTAATCAGGGGCCCTGAA.

To note about this clone: Coverage ceases 3 residues before the CDR3 finishes, and the germline J gene fills in the end. The chain uses TRBV7-8 and TRBJ2-2, with 7 bases fitting TRBD1. The CDR3 has 14 residues. J lost 0 bases, V lost 6 bases, and 1 base had no gene match. Germline loops: CDR1 SGHVS, CDR2 FQNEAQ. This chain's CDR3 is CASRGTANTGELFF. The sequenced part of the CDR3 DNA is TGTGCCAGCAGGGGGACAGCGAACACCGGGGAG.

Notes on this clone: The CDR3 goes on 3 residues after the read ends, and that part is filled in from the germline J gene. This chain connects TRBV30 to TRBJ2-3; 9 positions agree with TRBD1. The ends lost 3 bases at V and 0 bases at J; junction bases unmatched: 4. The CDR3 is 15 residues long. CDR1 GTSNPN and CDR2 SVGIG come from the germline V gene (reference sequence). CDR3 DNA, as far as it was read: TGTGCCTGGAGCCGGACAGGGGTCAGCACAGATACG. This gives the protein CAWSRTGVSTDT. The full CDR3 is CAWSRTGVSTDTQYF.

CDR3 amino acids: CASSPRGQGWNEQYF. The covered CDR3 bases are TGTGCCAGCAGCCCCCGGGGACAGGGTTGGAACGAG. The rearrangement joins TRBV5-4 to TRBJ2-7; 9 bases fit TRBD1. Read data end 3 residues before the CDR3 end; the end is taken from the germline J gene. This CDR3 region has 15 residues. CDR1 and CDR2 from the germline V gene are SGHNT and YYREEE (reference sequence). V lost 4 bases and J lost 5; bases outside the gene matches: 10.

Note on this clone: Sequencing ends 3 residues short of the CDR3 end; the germline J gene provides the rest. J is TRBJ2-7 and V is TRBV6-2 or TRBV6-3; 8 nucleotides align to TRBD1. The junction had 4 bases not matched to a gene; V was cut back by 1 base and J by 5 bases. The V gene's germline CDR1 is MNHEY and CDR2 SVGEGT. This CDR3 contains 14 residues. The DNA read from the CDR3 is TGTGCCAGCAGTTACTGGACAGGGCACGACGAG. Its protein product is CASSYWTGHDE. The full CDR3 is CASSYWTGHDEQYF.

The CDR3 here is CASSFGVGGQETQYF. The sequenced part of the CDR3 DNA is TGTGCCAGCAGTTTTGGTGTCGGGGGTCAAGAGACC. The V and J genes are TRBV6-2 or TRBV6-3 and TRBJ2-5; weak D call: TRBD2 (6 bases). The read terminates 3 residues before the CDR3 end, so the remaining end is supplied by the germline J gene. This CDR3 is built from 15 residues. Per the germline V gene, CDR1 is MNHEY and CDR2 is SVGEGT. V dropped 4 bases and J dropped 2 bases, with 14 bases sitting between them.